This record covers a single T cell receptor beta chain. There were TCR beta CDR3 regions amplified from RNA transcripts. In the first-round RT-PCR of the TCR CDR3, the HTBI primer set was used. One entry per CDR3 protein, called by TCRdb with MiXCR from the multiplex PCR reads. Among 280,000 or so distinct CDR3 sequences listed, 25% to 30% were seen once. The sample is drawn from a study of T cells in Graves' hyperthyroidism and ophthalmopathy. J was trimmed by 3 bases and V by 5 bases; bases with no gene match: 7. The CDR3 has 14 residues. Germline-derived CDR1 and CDR2 are DFQATT and SNEGSKA (reference sequence).

This receptor was identified in a middle-aged man with Graves' hyperthyroidism that later progressed to Graves' ophthalmopathy. The chain links TRBV20-1 to TRBJ1-5; TRBD1 agrees at 7 bases. Sample: blood. The CDR3 DNA sequence: TGCAGTGCTCCCGGGACAGTCTCCAATCAGCCCCAGCATTTT. Protein product: CSAPGTVSNQPQHF.